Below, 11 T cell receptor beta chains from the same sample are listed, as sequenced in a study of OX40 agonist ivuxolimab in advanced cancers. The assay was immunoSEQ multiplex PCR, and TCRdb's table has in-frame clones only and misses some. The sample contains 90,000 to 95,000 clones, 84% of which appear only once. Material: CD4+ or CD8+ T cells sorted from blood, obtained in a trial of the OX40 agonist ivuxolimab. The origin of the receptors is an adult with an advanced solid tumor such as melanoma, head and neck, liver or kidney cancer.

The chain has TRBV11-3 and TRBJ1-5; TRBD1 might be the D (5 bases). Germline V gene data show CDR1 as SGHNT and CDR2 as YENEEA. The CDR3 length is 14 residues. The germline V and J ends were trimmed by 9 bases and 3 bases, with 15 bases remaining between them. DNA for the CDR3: TGTGCCAGAGGGGCTGGGCGGTTCAATCAGCCCCAGCATTTT. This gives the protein CARGAGRFNQPQHF. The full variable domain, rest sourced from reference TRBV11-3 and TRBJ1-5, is EAGVVQSPRYKIIEKKQPVAFWCNPISGHNTLYWYLQNLGQGPELLIRYENEEAVDDSQLPKDRFSAERLKGVDSTLKIQPAELGDSAVYLCARGAGRFNQPQHFGDGTRLSIL.

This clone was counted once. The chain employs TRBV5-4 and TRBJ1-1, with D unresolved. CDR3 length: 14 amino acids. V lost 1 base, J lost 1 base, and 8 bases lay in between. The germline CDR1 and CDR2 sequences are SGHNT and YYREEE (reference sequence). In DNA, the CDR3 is TGTGCCAGCAGCTTGAGCCAGCGGAACACTGAAGCTTTCTTT. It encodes CASSLSQRNTEAFF. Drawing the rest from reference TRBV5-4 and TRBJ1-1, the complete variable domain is ETGVTQSPTHLIKTRGQQVTLRCSSQSGHNTVSWYQQALGQGPQFIFQYYREEENGRGNFPPRFSGLQFPNYSSELNVNALELDDSALYLCASSLSQRNTEAFFGQGTRLTVV.

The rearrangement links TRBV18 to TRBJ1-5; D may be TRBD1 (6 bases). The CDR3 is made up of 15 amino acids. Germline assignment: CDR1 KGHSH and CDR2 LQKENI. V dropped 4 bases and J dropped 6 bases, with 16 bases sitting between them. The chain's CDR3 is CASSLQGVFGQPQHF. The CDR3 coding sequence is TGTGCCAGCTCACTACAGGGTGTATTCGGTCAGCCCCAGCATTTT.

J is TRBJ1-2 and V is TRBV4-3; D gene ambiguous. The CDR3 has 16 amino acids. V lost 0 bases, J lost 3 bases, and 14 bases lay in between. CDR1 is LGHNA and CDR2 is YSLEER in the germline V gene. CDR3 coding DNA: TGCGCCAGCAGCCAAGACTTGGTGAGCAAGGACTATGGCTACACCTTC. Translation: CASSQDLVSKDYGYTF.

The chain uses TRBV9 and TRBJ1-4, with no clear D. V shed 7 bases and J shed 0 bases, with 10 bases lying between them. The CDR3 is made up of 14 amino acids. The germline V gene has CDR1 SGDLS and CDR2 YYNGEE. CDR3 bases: TGTGCCAGCGGAGTTCTCGCAACTAATGAAAAACTGTTTTTT. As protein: CASGVLATNEKLFF.

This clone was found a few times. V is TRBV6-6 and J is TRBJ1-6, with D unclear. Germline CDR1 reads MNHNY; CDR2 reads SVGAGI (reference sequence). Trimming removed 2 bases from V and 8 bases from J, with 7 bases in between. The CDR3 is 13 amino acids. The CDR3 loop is CASSYGLDSPLHF. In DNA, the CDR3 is TGTGCCAGCAGTTACGGGTTGGATTCACCCCTCCACTTT.

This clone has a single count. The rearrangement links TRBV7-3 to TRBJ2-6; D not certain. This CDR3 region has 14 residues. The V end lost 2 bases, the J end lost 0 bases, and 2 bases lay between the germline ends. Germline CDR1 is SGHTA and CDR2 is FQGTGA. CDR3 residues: CASSLDSGANVLTF. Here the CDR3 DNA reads TGTGCCAGCAGCTTAGACTCTGGGGCCAACGTCCTGACTTTC. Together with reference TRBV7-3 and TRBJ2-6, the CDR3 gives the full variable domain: GAGVSQTPSNKVTEKGKYVELRCDPISGHTALYWYRQSLGQGPEFLIYFQGTGAADDSGLPNDRFFAVRPEGSVSTLKIQRTERGDSAVYLCASSLDSGANVLTFGAGSRLTVL.

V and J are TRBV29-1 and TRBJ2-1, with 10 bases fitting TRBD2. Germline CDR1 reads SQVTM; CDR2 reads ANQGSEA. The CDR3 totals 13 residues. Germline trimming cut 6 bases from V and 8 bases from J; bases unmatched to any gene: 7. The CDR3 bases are TGCAGCGTGAGCGGGGGGGCCGCGGATGAGCAGTTCTTC. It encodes CSVSGGAADEQFF.

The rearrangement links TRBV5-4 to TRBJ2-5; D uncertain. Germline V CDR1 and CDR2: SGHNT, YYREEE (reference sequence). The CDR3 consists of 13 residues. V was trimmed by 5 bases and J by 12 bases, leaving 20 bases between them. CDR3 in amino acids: CASREQRSTFEYF. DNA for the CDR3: TGTGCCAGCAGAGAACAGCGATCTACCTTTGAGTACTTC.

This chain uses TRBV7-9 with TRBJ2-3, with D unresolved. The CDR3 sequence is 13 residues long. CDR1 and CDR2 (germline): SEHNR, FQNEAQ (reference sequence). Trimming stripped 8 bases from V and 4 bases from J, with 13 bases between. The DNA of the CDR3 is TGTGCCAGCGCCGACCCGGGCCCAGATACGCAGTATTTT. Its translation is CASADPGPDTQYF.

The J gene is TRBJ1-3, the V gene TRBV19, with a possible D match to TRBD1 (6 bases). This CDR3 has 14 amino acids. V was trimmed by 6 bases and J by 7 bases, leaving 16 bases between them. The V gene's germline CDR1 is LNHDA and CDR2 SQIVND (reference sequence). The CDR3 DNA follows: TGTGCCAGTAGCCCTATGACAGGAGAGAACACCATATATTTT. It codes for CASSPMTGENTIYF.